This TCR beta chain is drawn from a study of cytotoxic CD8 clonotypes in ibrutinib-treated CLL. Study findings and constraints: Clonality increased at ibrutinib response, then returned toward baseline at progression. Sampling times (in sustained-remission versus progressing patients) were not the same.

CDR1 is SNHLY, CDR2 FYNNEI, per germline. The V and J ends lost 5 bases and 4 bases, in that order; junction bases with no gene match: 5. There are 16 residues in the CDR3. In regard to this clone: What it binds is unknown.

The repertoire was sequenced with immunoSEQ multiplex PCR; TCRdb's copy has only in-frame clones and lacks some. The sample includes 52,000 or so clones, roughly 85% seen only once; the top ten take roughly 22%. Source: PBMCs, taken after 24 months of ibrutinib treatment. This sequence was found in a human donor with chronic lymphocytic leukemia. The chain combines TRBV2 with TRBJ2-1, with 13 bases aligning to TRBD2. In DNA, the CDR3 is TGTGCCAGCAGTAAGGGACTAGCGGGGTTTTACAATGAGCAGTTCTTC. Its protein is CASSKGLAGFYNEQFF.